The clone carrying this T cell receptor beta chain was observed at least ten times. What it binds is unknown. Losses at the gene ends were 5 bases for V and 7 bases for J; bases not matched to a gene: 6. In germline, CDR1 is SGHTA, CDR2 FQGNSA. The CDR3 is 14 amino acids. TCRbeta library preparation incorporated unique molecular identifiers. TCRdb redid the calling of the PCR reads with MiXCR, one entry per CDR3 protein. The table lists 200,000 to 300,000 distinct CDR3 sequences, 7.5% to 9.5% of them singletons. This specimen comes from a study of T-cell reconstitution after alpha-beta-depleted transplantation in children. Regarding the study as a whole: After transplant, at about two months, alpha-beta T cells were reportedly derived from several hundred expanded graft clones. In some patients, recipient T cells and intrathymic progenitors surviving conditioning explained high day-60 diversity. Newly produced T cells mostly accounted for T-cell counts and diversity one year post-transplant.

V and J are TRBV7-2 and TRBJ2-4; 9 positions agree with TRBD1. The input for sequencing was PBMCs, mostly from graft donor cells, taken 180 days after TCRalphabeta/CD19-depleted stem cell transplant. The clonotype comes from a male patient between 5 and 17 years old who had a stem cell transplant for acute lymphoblastic leukemia, so the T cells may come from the graft donor. As DNA, the CDR3 is TGTGCCAGCAGCGTAGACAGGGGGGCGAACATTCAGTACTTC. This codes for CASSVDRGANIQYF.